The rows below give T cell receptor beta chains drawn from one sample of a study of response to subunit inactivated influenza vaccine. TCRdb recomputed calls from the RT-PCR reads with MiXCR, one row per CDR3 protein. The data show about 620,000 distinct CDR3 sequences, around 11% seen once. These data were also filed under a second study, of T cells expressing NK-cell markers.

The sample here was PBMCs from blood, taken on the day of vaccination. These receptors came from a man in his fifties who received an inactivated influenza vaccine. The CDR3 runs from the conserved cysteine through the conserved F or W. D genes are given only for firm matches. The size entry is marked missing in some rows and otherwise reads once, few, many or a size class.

CASSETGGGGEAFF TGTGCCAGCAGCGAAACCGGGGGAGGGGGCGAAGCTTTCTTT TRBJ1-1 TRBD1 TRBV9 many 14
CASSTTGTSPGEQFF TGTGCCAGCAGCACTACCGGGACTAGCCCGGGTGAGCAGTTCTTC TRBJ2-1 TRBD2 TRBV11-2 many 15
CASSLRTGGSSGYTF TGTGCCAGCAGCCTTCGAACAGGGGGCAGTAGTGGCTACACCTTC TRBJ1-2 TRBD1 TRBV7-2 . 15
CASSQESGQNEQYF TGCGCCAGCAGCCAAGAGAGCGGGCAGAACGAGCAGTACTTC TRBJ2-7 . TRBV4-3 few 14
CAWRASGSSYEQYF TGTGCCTGGAGAGCCTCGGGGAGCTCCTACGAGCAGTACTTC TRBJ2-7 . TRBV30 . 14
CASGVTSGDMQYF TGCGCCAGCGGCGTGACTAGCGGAGATATGCAGTATTTT TRBJ2-3 TRBD2 TRBV4-3 once 13
CASSSTAYKNIQYF TGTGCCAGCAGCTCGACAGCGTACAAAAACATTCAGTACTTC TRBJ2-4 . TRBV7-9 . 14
CSARGASGSMYEQYF TGCAGTGCTCGAGGGGCTAGCGGGAGTATGTACGAGCAGTACTTC TRBJ2-7 TRBD2 TRBV20-1 many 15
CASTPGHHSGNTIYF TGTGCCAGCACTCCGGGACACCACTCTGGAAACACCATATATTTT TRBJ1-3 . TRBV7-8 . 15
CASSVDGGTMNTEAFF TGTGCCAGCAGCGTAGACGGGGGAACCATGAACACTGAAGCTTTCTTT TRBJ1-1 . TRBV9 . 16
CASSLGLAGGPEQFF TGTGCCAGCAGCTTAGGGCTAGCGGGAGGACCCGAGCAGTTCTTC TRBJ2-1 TRBD2 TRBV11-2 few 15
CASSQDWPSGRASSTDTQYF TGTGCCAGCAGCCAAGATTGGCCGAGCGGGAGAGCCTCTAGCACAGATACGCAGTATTTT TRBJ2-3 TRBD2 TRBV3-1 few 20
CASSEGHRPEQYF TGTGCCAGCAGCGAGGGACACCGACCCGAGCAGTACTTC TRBJ2-7 . TRBV5-6 few 13
CSVEDPNSGANVLTF TGCAGCGTTGAAGATCCCAACTCTGGGGCCAACGTCCTGACTTTC TRBJ2-6 . TRBV29-1 . 15
CASSLSTHETQYF TGCGCCAGCAGCTTGAGTACCCACGAGACCCAGTACTTC TRBJ2-5 . TRBV5-1 . 13
CAISESLAAGSYEQYF TGTGCCATCAGTGAGAGCCTTGCGGCAGGCTCCTACGAGCAGTACTTC TRBJ2-7 . TRBV10-3 . 16
CASSQDGPPSAGELFF TGCGCCAGCAGCCAAGATGGCCCCCCTAGCGCCGGGGAGCTGTTTTTT TRBJ2-2 . TRBV4-1 few 16
CASSAAGLNEAFF TGTGCCAGCAGCGCAGCAGGTCTTAATGAAGCTTTCTTT TRBJ1-1 . TRBV7-9 . 13
CASSLDRGAYNEQFF TGTGCCAGCAGTCTGGACAGGGGAGCCTACAATGAGCAGTTCTTC TRBJ2-1 TRBD1 TRBV2 many 15
CSAPTGGRSYNEQFF TGCAGTGCTCCTACCGGAGGACGGTCCTACAATGAGCAGTTCTTC TRBJ2-1 . TRBV20-1 . 15
CASSPGLQGGGKTNEKLFF TGCGCCAGCAGCCCAGGACTTCAGGGAGGGGGCAAAACTAATGAAAAACTGTTTTTT TRBJ1-4 TRBD1 TRBV5-1 many 19
CASSRDRNSGNTIYF TGCGCCAGCAGCCGGGACAGGAACTCTGGAAACACCATATATTTT TRBJ1-3 TRBD1 TRBV4-1 many 15
CASSRSGGDYNEQFF TGTGCCAGCAGCCGTAGCGGGGGGGACTACAATGAGCAGTTCTTC TRBJ2-1 TRBD2 TRBV12-3/TRBV12-4 . 15
CSVFDRQELYGYTF TGCAGTGTTTTCGATCGACAGGAACTCTATGGCTACACCTTC TRBJ1-2 . TRBV20-1 . 14
CASSQVTGATEQYF TGCGCCAGCAGCCAAGTCACGGGGGCGACGGAGCAGTATTTT TRBJ2-3 . TRBV4-3 many 14
CAIRKTGGTMNTEAFF TGTGCCATCAGGAAAACAGGGGGCACTATGAACACTGAAGCTTTCTTT TRBJ1-1 TRBD1 TRBV10-3 few 16
CASSLRPNQETQYF TGTGCCAGCAGCCTTCGACCTAACCAAGAGACCCAGTACTTC TRBJ2-5 . TRBV5-4 . 14
CASSQVTRDTDTQYF TGTGCCAGCAGCCAAGTGACTAGAGACACAGATACGCAGTATTTT TRBJ2-3 . TRBV3-1 . 15
CASSYTGAPYGYTF TGTGCCAGCAGTTACACAGGGGCCCCCTATGGCTACACCTTC TRBJ1-2 TRBD1 TRBV12-3/TRBV12-4 . 14